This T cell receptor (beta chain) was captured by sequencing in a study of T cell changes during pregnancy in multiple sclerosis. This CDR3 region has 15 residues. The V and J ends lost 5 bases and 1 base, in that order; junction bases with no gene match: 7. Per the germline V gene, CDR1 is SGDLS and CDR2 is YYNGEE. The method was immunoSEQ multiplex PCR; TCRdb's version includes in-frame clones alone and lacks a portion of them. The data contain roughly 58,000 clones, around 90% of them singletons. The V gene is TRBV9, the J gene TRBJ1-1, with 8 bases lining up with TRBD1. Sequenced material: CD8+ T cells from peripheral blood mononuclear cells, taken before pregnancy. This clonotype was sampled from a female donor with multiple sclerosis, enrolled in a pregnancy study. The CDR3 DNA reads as TGTGCCAGCAGACTATGGACAGGGCCGAACACTGAAGCTTTCTTT. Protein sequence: CASRLWTGPNTEAFF.